This note documents a single TCR beta chain sequence. Original analysis: Amplification of reference gene primers provided the estimated nucleated cell counts. Sequencing used immunoSEQ multiplex PCR; TCRdb keeps in-frame clones, though not all of them. V, J and clone size derive from that table, while D and trimming were established from the DNA sequence. The sample records tens of thousands of clones, 88% being singletons. The data are from a study of blood T cell repertoires in COVID-19. Study-level background: Samples of COVID-19 (acute and convalescent) were obtained from the United States, Italy and Spain. PBMCs, B-cell-depleted T cells, or T cells provided the cDNA or gDNA that made up the material.

Trimming took off 8 bases at V and 5 bases at J, with 14 bases between the two ends. The germline CDR1 and CDR2 sequences are KGHDR and SFDVKD. This CDR3 contains 14 residues. V is TRBV24-1 and J is TRBJ2-2; D is possibly TRBD2 (6 bases). This receptor was identified in a man aged 50 to 59 with acute or convalescent COVID-19. The specimen was peripheral blood. The CDR3 nucleotides are TGTGCCACCAACGGAGGGAGACGTACCGGGGAGCTGTTTTTT. Translation gives CATNGGRRTGELFF.